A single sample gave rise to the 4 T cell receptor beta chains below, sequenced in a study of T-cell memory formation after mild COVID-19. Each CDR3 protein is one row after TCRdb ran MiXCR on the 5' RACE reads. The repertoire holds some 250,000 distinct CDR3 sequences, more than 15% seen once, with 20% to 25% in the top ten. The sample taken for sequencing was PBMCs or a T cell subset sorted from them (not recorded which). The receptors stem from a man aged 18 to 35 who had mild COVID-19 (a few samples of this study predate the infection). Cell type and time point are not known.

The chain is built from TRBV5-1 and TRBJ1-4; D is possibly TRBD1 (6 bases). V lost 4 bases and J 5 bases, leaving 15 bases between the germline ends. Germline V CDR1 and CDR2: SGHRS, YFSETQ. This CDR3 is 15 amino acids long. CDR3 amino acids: CASSPTGSLNEKLFF. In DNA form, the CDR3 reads TGCGCCAGCAGCCCTACAGGGAGTTTAAATGAAAAACTGTTTTTT.

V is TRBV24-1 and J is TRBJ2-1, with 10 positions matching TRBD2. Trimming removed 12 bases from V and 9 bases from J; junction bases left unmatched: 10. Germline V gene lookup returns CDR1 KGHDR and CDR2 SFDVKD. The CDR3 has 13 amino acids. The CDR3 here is CASAGGLSFEQFF. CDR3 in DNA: TGTGCCTCAGCGGGGGGGCTGTCCTTTGAGCAGTTCTTC.

The CDR3 sequence: CASSLARDTQYF. The CDR3 DNA sequence: TGTGCCAGCAGCTTAGCCCGAGATACGCAGTATTTT. The rearrangement uses TRBV11-2 and TRBJ2-3; no clear D gene. CDR1 SGHAT and CDR2 FQNNGV come from the germline V gene. Trimming removed 1 base from V and 5 bases from J, with 4 bases in between. The CDR3 has 12 residues. Based on the CDR3 plus reference TRBV11-2 and TRBJ2-3, the full variable domain is EAGVAQSPRYKIIEKRQSVAFWCNPISGHATLYWYQQILGQGPKLLIQFQNNGVVDDSQLPKDRFSAERLKGVDSTLKIQPAKLEDSAVYLCASSLARDTQYFGPGTRLTVL.

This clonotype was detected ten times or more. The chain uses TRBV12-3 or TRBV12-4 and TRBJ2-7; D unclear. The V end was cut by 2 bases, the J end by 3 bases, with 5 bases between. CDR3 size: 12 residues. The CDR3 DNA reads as TGTGCCAGCAGTTTACTGGGCTACGAGCAGTACTTC. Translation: CASSLLGYEQYF.